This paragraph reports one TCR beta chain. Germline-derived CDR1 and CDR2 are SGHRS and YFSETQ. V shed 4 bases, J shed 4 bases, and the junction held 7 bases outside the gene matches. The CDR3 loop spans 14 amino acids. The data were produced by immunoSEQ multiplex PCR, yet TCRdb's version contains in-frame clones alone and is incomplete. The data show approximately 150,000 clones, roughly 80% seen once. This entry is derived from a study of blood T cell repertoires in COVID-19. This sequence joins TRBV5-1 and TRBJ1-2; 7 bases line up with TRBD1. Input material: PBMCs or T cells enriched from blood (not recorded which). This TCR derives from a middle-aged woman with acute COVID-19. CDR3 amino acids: CASSTTGEVYGYTF. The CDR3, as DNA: TGCGCCAGCAGCACCACAGGGGAGGTCTATGGCTACACCTTC.